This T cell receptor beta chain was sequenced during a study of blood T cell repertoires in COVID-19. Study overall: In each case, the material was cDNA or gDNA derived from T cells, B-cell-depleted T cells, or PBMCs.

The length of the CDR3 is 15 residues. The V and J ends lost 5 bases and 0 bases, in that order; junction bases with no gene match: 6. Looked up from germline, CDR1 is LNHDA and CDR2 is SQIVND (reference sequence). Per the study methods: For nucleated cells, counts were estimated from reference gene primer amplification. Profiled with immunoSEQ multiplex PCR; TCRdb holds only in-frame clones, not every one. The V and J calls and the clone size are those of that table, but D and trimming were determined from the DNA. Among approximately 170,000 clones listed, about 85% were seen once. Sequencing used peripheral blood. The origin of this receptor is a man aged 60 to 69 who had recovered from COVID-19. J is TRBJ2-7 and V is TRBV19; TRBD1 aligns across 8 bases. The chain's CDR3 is CASSVSGTGSYEQYF. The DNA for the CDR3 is TGTGCCAGTAGTGTATCCGGGACAGGCTCCTACGAGCAGTACTTC.